The sequence of this TCR beta chain was determined in a study of blood T cells in healthy people across ages. Germline values: CDR1 MGHRA, CDR2 YSYEKL. This CDR3 contains 13 residues. The second PCR ran about 6 to 12 cycles with a sample-barcoded 5' primer and J-beta primers. TCRdb processed the 5' RACE reads anew with MiXCR; each CDR3 protein has one entry. The sample contains 450,000 to 650,000 distinct CDR3 sequences, nearly 25% of which appear only once. In addition, the sample was reused for a study of T cells of mothers and their children. That publication notes: The authors detected no persistent microchimeric T cell clones.

The sequence was collected from a boy between 10 and 17 years old in good health. The rearrangement links TRBV4-1 to TRBJ2-7, with a possible D match to TRBD2 (5 bases). The assigned J gene may be wrong: the sequence end matches TRBJ2-5 better. The sequenced sample was blood. CDR3 amino acids: CASSQDLGRTQYF. The CDR3 region has the DNA TGCGCCAGCAGCCAAGATTTGGGGAGGACCCAGTACTTC.